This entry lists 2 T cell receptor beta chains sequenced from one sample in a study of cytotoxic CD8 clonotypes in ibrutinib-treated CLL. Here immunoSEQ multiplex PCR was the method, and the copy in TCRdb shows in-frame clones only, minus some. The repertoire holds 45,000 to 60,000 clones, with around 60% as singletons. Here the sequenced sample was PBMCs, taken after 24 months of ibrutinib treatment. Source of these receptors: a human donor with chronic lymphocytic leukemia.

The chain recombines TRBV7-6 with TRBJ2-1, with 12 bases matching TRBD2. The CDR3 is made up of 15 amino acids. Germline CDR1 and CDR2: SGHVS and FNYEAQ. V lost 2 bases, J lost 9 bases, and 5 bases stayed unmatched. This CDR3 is CASSLTTSGSGEQFF. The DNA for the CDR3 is TGTGCCAGCAGCTTAACGACTAGCGGGAGTGGTGAGCAGTTCTTC.

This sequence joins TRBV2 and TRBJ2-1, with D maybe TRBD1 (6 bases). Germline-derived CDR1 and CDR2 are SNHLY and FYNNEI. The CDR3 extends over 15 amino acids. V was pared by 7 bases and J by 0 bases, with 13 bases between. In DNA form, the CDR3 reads TGTGCCAGCATTTGGGGGCAAGCCTCCTACAATGAGCAGTTCTTC. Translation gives CASIWGQASYNEQFF.